The 5 T cell receptor beta chains below all came from one sample that was sequenced in a study of blood T cell repertoires in COVID-19. This table comes from immunoSEQ multiplex PCR, and its TCRdb copy is limited to in-frame clones, with some not included. The sample has 35,000 to 40,000 clones, more than 80% seen once. The sample taken for sequencing was peripheral blood. The receptors shown here come from a man aged 45-60 years with active or convalescent COVID-19.

This clone came up a few times. The rearrangement uses TRBV28 and TRBJ1-2; D not resolved. CDR1 and CDR2 from the germline V gene are MDHEN and SYDVKM. CDR3 length equals 15 residues. The V end lost 6 bases, the J end lost 0 bases, and 14 bases lay between the germline ends. CDR3 nucleotide sequence: TGTGCCAGCAGGTCATCTGTTACAGCTAACTATGGCTACACCTTC. Translation gives CASRSSVTANYGYTF.

This chain links TRBV10-3 with TRBJ2-7; perhaps TRBD1 as D (7 bases). Germline V gene sequence: CDR1 ENHRY, CDR2 SYGVKD. The CDR3 spans 12 residues. The CDR3 DNA reads as TGTGCGGCGGGCAGGGGGGACTACGAGCAGTACTTC. It codes for CAAGRGDYEQYF.

This clone was counted only a few times. The chain joins TRBV7-2 to TRBJ1-1; maybe TRBD1 (6 bases). This CDR3 is built from 13 residues. V was cut by 2 bases and J by 4 bases, with 8 bases left in between. The germline V gene encodes CDR1 SGHTA and CDR2 FQGNSA. CDR3 DNA: TGTGCCAGCAGCTTACACAGGGCCACTGAAGCTTTCTTT. This sequence encodes CASSLHRATEAFF.

The J gene is TRBJ2-1, the V gene TRBV7-9; TRBD2 aligns across 8 bases. The CDR3 consists of 19 residues. V shed 4 bases, J shed 0 bases, and the junction held 14 bases outside the gene matches. In germline, CDR1 is SEHNR, CDR2 FQNEAQ (reference sequence). As DNA, the CDR3 is TGTGCCAGCAGCTCCGGGAGGGGGGCCAGAGTAAGCTCCTACAATGAGCAGTTCTTC. Translated, it gives CASSSGRGARVSSYNEQFF.

This chain links TRBV27 with TRBJ2-5; D may be TRBD2 (6 bases). The CDR3 runs to 15 residues. The ends were cut back, 6 bases at V and 1 base at J, with 15 bases in the middle. Germline V gives CDR1 MNHEY, CDR2 SMNVEV (reference sequence). The DNA for the CDR3 is TGTGCCAGCAGGAAGACTAGGGTCTCCCAAGAGACCCAGTACTTC. Translating gives CASRKTRVSQETQYF.